These T cell receptor beta chains were read from a single sample in a study of T-cell reconstitution after alpha-beta-depleted transplantation in children. Via MiXCR, TCRdb re-called the PCR reads, giving one row per CDR3 protein. The sample consists of hundreds of thousands of distinct CDR3 sequences, roughly an eighth of them appearing once. Here the sequenced sample was PBMCs from the stem cell graft donor, taken from the stem cell graft. The receptors stem from a human donor who donated a stem cell graft to a child with combined immunodeficiency. CDR3s include the opening cysteine and the closing phenylalanine or tryptophan. A D gene is named only where the DNA matches it firmly. Expanded clones get a size class; other rows say once, few or many, or leave the size out.

CDR3 DNA	CDR3 protein	clone size	D gene	V gene	J gene
TGCGCCAGCAGATTCCAACTAGCGGGGCCTGGGAATGAGCAGTTCTTC	CASRFQLAGPGNEQFF	few	TRBD2	TRBV5-1	TRBJ2-1
TGTGCCACTGGGACTAGCGGGAGGGGAGACGACGAGCAGTACTTC	CATGTSGRGDDEQYF	few	TRBD2	TRBV3-1	TRBJ2-7
TGTGCCAGCAGTGATTACAGGGAGACAGAGACCCAGTACTTC	CASSDYRETETQYF	few	.	TRBV25-1	TRBJ2-5
TGTGCCAGCAGCGTGGATCTAGCGGCTATGTACCAAGAGACCCAGTACTTC	CASSVDLAAMYQETQYF	many	TRBD2	TRBV11-2	TRBJ2-5
TGTGCCAGCTCACCAAGAAGTGGACTAGCCAAAAACATTCAGTACTTC	CASSPRSGLAKNIQYF	few	.	TRBV18	TRBJ2-4
TGTGCCAGCAGTGAAGTCGGGGGTTCCACCGGGGAGCTGTTTTTT	CASSEVGGSTGELFF	.	.	TRBV6-1	TRBJ2-2
TGTGCCAGCAGCTTAGGGGGTAAAAATTACGAGCAGTACTTC	CASSLGGKNYEQYF	many	.	TRBV7-2	TRBJ2-7
TGTGCCACCAGCAGTTTGGGCCTCTACGAGCAGTACTTC	CATSSLGLYEQYF	few	.	TRBV15	TRBJ2-7
TGCAGCGTTGTGGCTGGCCCACCAAGCTCCTACAATGAGCAGTTCTTC	CSVVAGPPSSYNEQFF	.	.	TRBV29-1	TRBJ2-1
TGTGCCAGCAGCGCTAATAGGGATACGCAGTATTTT	CASSANRDTQYF	.	.	TRBV6-5	TRBJ2-3
TGTGCCAGCAGTTATAGTCCGCCGGGACAGGGGGCCGAGCAGTACTTC	CASSYSPPGQGAEQYF	few	TRBD1	TRBV28	TRBJ2-7
TGTGCCAGCAGTGGGGGGAGGGAGACCCAGTACTTC	CASSGGRETQYF	many	.	TRBV12-3/TRBV12-4	TRBJ2-5
TGTGCCAGCAGCCTGAACCTCTACTTAGCCGAGCAGTACTTC	CASSLNLYLAEQYF	few	.	TRBV3-1	TRBJ2-7
TGTGCCAGCAGGGGCAGGGGGGGCCATCAGCCCCAGCATTTT	CASRGRGGHQPQHF	many	TRBD1	TRBV6-1	TRBJ1-5
TGTGCCAGCAGCTTAGGGGACCCTGGAAACACCATATATTTT	CASSLGDPGNTIYF	few	.	TRBV7-2	TRBJ1-3
TGTGCCAGCAGCCCCGCTTTCTTGTCTGGAAACACCATATATTTT	CASSPAFLSGNTIYF	few	.	TRBV12-3/TRBV12-4	TRBJ1-3
TGTGCCAGCAGCTTGGCCGGTAGCTCCTATAATTCACCCCTCCACTTT	CASSLAGSSYNSPLHF	few	.	TRBV5-6	TRBJ1-6
TGTGCCTGGAGTGGCGGGGGGGCCTTTGAGACCCAGTACTTC	CAWSGGGAFETQYF	.	TRBD2	TRBV30	TRBJ2-5
TGTGCCAGCAGTGAGTCCGACAGGGGATTCTACAATGAGCAGTTCTTC	CASSESDRGFYNEQFF	few	TRBD1	TRBV2	TRBJ2-1
TGCGCCAGCAGCCAAGACGGCGGGAGGGCCGTGGATACGCAGTATTTT	CASSQDGGRAVDTQYF	.	TRBD2	TRBV4-3	TRBJ2-3
TGCAGTGCTAGACAGAGTATCTCTGGGGCCAACGTCCTGACTTTC	CSARQSISGANVLTF	few	.	TRBV20-1	TRBJ2-6
TGTGCCAGCAGTTTAAGTGCGCAGGGCTACGAGCAGTACTTC	CASSLSAQGYEQYF	many	.	TRBV12-3/TRBV12-4	TRBJ2-7
TGTGCCGGGGGGACTAGCGGGATAAGCAATGAGCAGTTCTTC	CAGGTSGISNEQFF	.	TRBD2	TRBV2	TRBJ2-1
TGCAGTGCCGCGTCGGGGACATACACAGATACGCAGTATTTT	CSAASGTYTDTQYF	.	.	TRBV29-1	TRBJ2-3
TGTGCCAGCAGCTTATCCTACCCGAGGCAGGGCCCCTACGAGCAGTACTTC	CASSLSYPRQGPYEQYF	many	.	TRBV7-9	TRBJ2-7